The TCR beta chain under discussion was sequenced for a study of regulatory T cells in long-lasting Graves disease. Overall study results and limits: TRBV28, TRBJ1-2 and TRBJ2-5 emerged as the favored segments in persistent disease.

A single count supports this clonotype. Its antigen remains unidentified. One base away lies a much larger clone, so this may be a sequencing read error. Trimming cost V 4 bases and J 0 bases, with 18 bases left between them. This CDR3 region has 17 residues. Germline V CDR1 and CDR2: ENHRY, SYGVKD. Construction of TCR beta libraries relied on iRepertoire HTBI primers and on Arm-PCR targeting CDR3 regions. TCRdb fed the multiplex PCR reads into MiXCR, producing one record per CDR3 protein. The sample yields just over 600,000 distinct CDR3 sequences, about 15% seen once. Time point of the sample: newly diagnosed GD, antithyroid drugs for less than 3 months. The TCR library was made from RNA that had been extracted from PBMCs in TRIzol. These data were also reused for a study on T cells in Graves' hyperthyroidism and ophthalmopathy. That work states: These patients, aged 18 to 65, had recently diagnosed hyperthyroidism lasting under 2 months. An initial round of RT-PCR targeting the TCR CDR3 relied on the HTBI primer set.

The J gene is TRBJ1-2, the V gene TRBV10-3, with D perhaps TRBD1 (5 bases). Sample: peripheral blood mononuclear cells (PBMCs), taken at new diagnosis, from a patient treated with antithyroid drugs. The TCR originated in a woman in her thirties with Graves disease. This CDR3 reads CAISVWLGDSTNYGYTF. The DNA of the CDR3 is TGTGCCATCAGTGTTTGGCTTGGAGACAGCACTAACTATGGCTACACCTTC.